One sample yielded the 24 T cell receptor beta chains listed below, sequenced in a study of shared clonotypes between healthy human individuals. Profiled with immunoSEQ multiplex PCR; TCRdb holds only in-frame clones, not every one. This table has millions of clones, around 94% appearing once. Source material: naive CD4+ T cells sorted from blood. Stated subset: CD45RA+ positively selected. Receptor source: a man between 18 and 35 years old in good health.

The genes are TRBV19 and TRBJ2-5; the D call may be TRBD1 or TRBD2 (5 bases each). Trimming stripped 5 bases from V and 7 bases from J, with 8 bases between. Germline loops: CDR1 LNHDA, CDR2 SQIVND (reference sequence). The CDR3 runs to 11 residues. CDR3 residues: CASSRDRTQYF. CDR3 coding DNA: TGTGCCAGTAGTCGGGACCGGACCCAGTACTTC. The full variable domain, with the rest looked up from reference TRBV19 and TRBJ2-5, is DGGITQSPKYLFRKEGQNVTLSCEQNLNHDAMYWYRQDPGQGLRLIYYSQIVNDFQKGDIAEGYSVSREKKESFPLTVTSAQKNPTAFYLCASSRDRTQYFGPGTRLLVL.

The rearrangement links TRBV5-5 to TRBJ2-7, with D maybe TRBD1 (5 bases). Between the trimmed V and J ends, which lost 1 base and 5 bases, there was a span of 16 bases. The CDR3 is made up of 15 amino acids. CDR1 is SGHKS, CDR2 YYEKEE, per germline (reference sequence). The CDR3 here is CASSLNRKVTHEQYF. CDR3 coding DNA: TGTGCCAGCAGCTTGAACAGGAAGGTTACCCACGAGCAGTACTTC.

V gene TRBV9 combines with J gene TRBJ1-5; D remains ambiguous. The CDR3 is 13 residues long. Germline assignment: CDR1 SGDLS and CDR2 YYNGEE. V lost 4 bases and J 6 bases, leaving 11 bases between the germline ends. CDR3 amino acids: CASSSTSGQPQHF. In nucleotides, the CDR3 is TGTGCCAGCAGCTCAACTTCCGGTCAGCCCCAGCATTTT.

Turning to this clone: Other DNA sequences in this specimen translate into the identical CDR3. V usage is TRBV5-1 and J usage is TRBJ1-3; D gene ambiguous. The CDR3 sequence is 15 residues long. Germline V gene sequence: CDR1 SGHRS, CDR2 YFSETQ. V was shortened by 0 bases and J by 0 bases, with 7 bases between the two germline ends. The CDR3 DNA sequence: TGCGCCAGCAGCTTGGGAGGTCCCTCTGGAAACACCATATATTTT. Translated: CASSLGGPSGNTIYF.

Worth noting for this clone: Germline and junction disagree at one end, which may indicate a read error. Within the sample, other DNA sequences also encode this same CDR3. The CDR3 here is CASSLGLAVNNEQFF. CDR3 bases: TGTGCCAGCAGTTTAGGACTAGCAGTTAACAATGAGCAGTTCTTC. The chain links TRBV11-2 to TRBJ2-1, with 8 nucleotides matching TRBD2. The CDR3 length is 15 residues. Germline V gene data show CDR1 as SGHAT and CDR2 as FQNNGV.

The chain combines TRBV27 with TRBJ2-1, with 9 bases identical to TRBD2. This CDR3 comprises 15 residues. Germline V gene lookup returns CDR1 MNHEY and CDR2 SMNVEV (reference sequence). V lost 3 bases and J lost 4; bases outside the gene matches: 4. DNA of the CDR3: TGTGCCAGCAGTTTCCTAGCGGGGCCTTACAATGAGCAGTTCTTC. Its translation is CASSFLAGPYNEQFF.

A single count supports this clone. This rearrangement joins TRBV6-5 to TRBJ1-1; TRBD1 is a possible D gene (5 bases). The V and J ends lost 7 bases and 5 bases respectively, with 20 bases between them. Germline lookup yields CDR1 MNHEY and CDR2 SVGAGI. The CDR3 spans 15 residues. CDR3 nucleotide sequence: TGTGCCAGCAACCTCGGGGGGGGTGGTGGAACTGAAGCTTTCTTT. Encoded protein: CASNLGGGGGTEAFF.

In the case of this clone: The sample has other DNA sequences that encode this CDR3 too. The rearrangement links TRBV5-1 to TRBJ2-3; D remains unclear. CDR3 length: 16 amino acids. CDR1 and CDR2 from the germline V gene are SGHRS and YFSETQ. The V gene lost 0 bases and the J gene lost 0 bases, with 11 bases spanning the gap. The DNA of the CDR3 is TGCGCCAGCAGCTTGGCTCCAAGCGCGAGCACAGATACGCAGTATTTT. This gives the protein CASSLAPSASTDTQYF.

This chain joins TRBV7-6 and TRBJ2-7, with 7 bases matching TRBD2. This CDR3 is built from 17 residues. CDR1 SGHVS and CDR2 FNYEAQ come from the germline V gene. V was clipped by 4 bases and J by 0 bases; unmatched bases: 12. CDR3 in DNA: TGTGCCAGCAGCTCCCAGGTAGGGGAGGGTCACTCCTACGAGCAGTACTTC. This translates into CASSSQVGEGHSYEQYF.

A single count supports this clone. CDR3 in amino acids: CAWSMPGQGAVKGYTF. CDR3 bases: TGTGCCTGGAGTATGCCGGGACAGGGGGCCGTAAAGGGCTACACCTTC. The chain recombines TRBV30 with TRBJ1-2; 12 bases are a match to TRBD1. CDR3 length equals 16 residues. V dropped 2 bases and J dropped 8; count of bases not matched to a gene: 12. CDR1 is GTSNPN, CDR2 SVGIG, per germline (reference sequence).

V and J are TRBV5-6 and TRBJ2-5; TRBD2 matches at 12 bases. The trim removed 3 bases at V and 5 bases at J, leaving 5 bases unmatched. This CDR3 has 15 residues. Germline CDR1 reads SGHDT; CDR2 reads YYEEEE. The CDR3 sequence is CASSYTSGGRETQYF. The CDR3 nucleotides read TGTGCCAGCAGCTACACTAGCGGGGGGCGGGAGACCCAGTACTTC.

The CDR3 loop is CASSLGGLGNQPQHF. The DNA of the CDR3 is TGTGCCAGCAGTTTAGGGGGGCTTGGTAATCAGCCCCAGCATTTT. The rearrangement uses TRBV28 and TRBJ1-5; tentative D call: TRBD1 (6 bases). CDR3 size: 15 residues. Trimming cost V 2 bases and J 4 bases, with 12 bases left between them. Per the germline V gene, CDR1 is MDHEN and CDR2 is SYDVKM.

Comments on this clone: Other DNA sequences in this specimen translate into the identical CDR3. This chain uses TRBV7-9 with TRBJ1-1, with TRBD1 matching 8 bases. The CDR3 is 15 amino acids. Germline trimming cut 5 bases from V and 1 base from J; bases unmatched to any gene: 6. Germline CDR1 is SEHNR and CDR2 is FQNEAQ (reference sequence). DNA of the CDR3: TGTGCCAGCAGCCTACCCGGGACAGGGAACACTGAAGCTTTCTTT. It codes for CASSLPGTGNTEAFF.

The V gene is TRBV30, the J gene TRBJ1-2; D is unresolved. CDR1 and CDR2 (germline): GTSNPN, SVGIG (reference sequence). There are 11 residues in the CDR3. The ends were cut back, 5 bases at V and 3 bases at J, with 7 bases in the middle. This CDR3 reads CAWGLDYGYTF. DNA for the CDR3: TGTGCCTGGGGGTTGGACTATGGCTACACCTTC.

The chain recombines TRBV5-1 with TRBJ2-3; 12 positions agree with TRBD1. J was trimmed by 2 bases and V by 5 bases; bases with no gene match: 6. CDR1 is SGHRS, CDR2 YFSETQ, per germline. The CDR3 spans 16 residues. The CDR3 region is CASSWGQGAPTDTQYF. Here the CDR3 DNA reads TGCGCCAGCAGTTGGGGACAGGGGGCTCCCACAGATACGCAGTATTTT. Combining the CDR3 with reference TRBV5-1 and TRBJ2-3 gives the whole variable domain KAGVTQTPRYLIKTRGQQVTLSCSPISGHRSVSWYQQTPGQGLQFLFEYFSETQRNKGNFPGRFSGRQFSNSRSEMNVSTLELGDSALYLCASSWGQGAPTDTQYFGPGTRLTVL.

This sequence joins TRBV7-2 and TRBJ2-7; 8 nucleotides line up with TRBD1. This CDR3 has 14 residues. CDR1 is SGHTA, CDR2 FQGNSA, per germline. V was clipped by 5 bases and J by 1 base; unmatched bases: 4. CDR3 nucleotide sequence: TGTGCCAGCAGCGCGGGACAGGTATCCTACGAGCAGTACTTC. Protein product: CASSAGQVSYEQYF.

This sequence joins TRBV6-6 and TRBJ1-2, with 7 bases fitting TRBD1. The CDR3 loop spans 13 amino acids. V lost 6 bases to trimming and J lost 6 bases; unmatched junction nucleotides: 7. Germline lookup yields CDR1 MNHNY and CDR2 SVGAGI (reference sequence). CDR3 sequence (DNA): TGTGCCAGCAGGCCAGGGGGGCAGCATGGCTACACCTTC. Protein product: CASRPGGQHGYTF.

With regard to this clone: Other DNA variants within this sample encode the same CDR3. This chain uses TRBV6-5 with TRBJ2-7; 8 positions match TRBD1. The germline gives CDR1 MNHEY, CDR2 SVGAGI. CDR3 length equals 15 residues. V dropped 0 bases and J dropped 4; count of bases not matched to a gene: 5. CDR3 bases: TGTGCCAGCAGTTACTCCGACAGGGGAGTGTACGAGCAGTACTTC. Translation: CASSYSDRGVYEQYF.

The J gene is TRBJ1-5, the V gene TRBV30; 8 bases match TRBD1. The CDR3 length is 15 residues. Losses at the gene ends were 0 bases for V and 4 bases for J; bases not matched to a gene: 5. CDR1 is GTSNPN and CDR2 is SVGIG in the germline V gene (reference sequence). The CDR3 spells CAWSVPRTGNQPQHF. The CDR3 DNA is TGTGCCTGGAGTGTACCCCGGACAGGGAATCAGCCCCAGCATTTT.

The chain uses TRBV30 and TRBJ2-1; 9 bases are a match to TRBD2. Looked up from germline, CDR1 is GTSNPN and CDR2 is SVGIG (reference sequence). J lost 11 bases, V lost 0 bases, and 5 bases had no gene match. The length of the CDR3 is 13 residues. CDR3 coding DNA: TGTGCCTGGAGTGTAGAGCGGGGGGACAAGCAGTTCTTC. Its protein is CAWSVERGDKQFF. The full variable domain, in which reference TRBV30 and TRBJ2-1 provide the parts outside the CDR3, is SQTIHQWPATLVQPVGSPLSLECTVEGTSNPNLYWYRQAAGRGLQLLFYSVGIGQISSEVPQNLSASRPQDRQFILSSKKLLLSDSGFYLCAWSVERGDKQFFGPGTRLTVL.

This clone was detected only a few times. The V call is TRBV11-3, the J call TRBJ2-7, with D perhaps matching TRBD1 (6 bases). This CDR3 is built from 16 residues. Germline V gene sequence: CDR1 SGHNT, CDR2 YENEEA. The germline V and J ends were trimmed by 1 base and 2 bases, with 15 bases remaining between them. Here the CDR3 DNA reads TGTGCCAGCAGCTTAGCATCAGGGGTTAGCGCCTACGAGCAGTACTTC. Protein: CASSLASGVSAYEQYF.

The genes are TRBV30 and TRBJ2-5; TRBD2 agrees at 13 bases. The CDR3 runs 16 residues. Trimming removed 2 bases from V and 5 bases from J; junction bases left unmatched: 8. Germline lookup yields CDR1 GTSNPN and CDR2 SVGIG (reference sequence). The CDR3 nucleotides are TGTGCCTGGAGTAAAGGACTAGCGGGAGACTGGGAGACCCAGTACTTC. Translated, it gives CAWSKGLAGDWETQYF.

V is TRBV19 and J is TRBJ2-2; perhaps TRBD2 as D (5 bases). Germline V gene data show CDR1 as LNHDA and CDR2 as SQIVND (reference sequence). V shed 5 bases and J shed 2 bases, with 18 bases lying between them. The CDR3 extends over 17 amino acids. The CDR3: CASSVTSSARNTGELFF. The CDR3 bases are TGTGCCAGTAGTGTTACTAGTAGTGCTCGAAACACCGGGGAGCTGTTTTTT.

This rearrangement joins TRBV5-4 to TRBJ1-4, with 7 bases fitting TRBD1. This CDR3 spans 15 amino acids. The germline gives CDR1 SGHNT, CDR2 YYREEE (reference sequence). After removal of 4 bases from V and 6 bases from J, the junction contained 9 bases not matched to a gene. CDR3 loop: CASSPEGRGDEKLFF. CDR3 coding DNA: TGTGCCAGCAGCCCGGAAGGCAGGGGGGATGAAAAACTGTTTTTT.